This TCR beta chain was identified in a study of cytotoxic CD8 clonotypes in ibrutinib-treated CLL. Clones were sequenced by immunoSEQ multiplex PCR, and TCRdb holds only the in-frame ones, with some missing. The profile covers 130,000 to 150,000 clones, with approximately 81% appearing a single time and around 13% taken by the ten largest. Per the germline V gene, CDR1 is LNHDA and CDR2 is SQIVND (reference sequence). Germline trimming cut 6 bases from V and 3 bases from J; bases unmatched to any gene: 8. This CDR3 has 15 residues. This clone appeared once. The clonotype was recovered from a human donor with chronic lymphocytic leukemia. This chain uses TRBV19 with TRBJ2-7, with 10 nucleotides matching TRBD1. Sample: PBMCs, taken after 12 months of ibrutinib treatment. The CDR3: CASRLTGGPVYEQYF. CDR3 in DNA: TGTGCCAGTAGATTGACAGGGGGCCCCGTCTACGAGCAGTACTTC.